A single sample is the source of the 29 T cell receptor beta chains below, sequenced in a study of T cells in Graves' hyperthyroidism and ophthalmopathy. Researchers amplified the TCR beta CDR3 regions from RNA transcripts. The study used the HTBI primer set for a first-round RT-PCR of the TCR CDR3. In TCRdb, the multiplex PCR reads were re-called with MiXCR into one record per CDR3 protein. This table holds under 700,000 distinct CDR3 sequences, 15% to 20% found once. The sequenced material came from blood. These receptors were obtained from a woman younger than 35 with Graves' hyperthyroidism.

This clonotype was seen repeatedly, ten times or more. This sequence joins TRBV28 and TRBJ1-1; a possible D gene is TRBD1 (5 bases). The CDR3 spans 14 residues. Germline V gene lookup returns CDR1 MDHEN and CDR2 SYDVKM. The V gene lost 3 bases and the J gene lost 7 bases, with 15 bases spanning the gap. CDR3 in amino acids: CASSFLDRPFEAFF. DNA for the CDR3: TGTGCCAGCAGTTTCCTCGACAGACCTTTTGAAGCTTTCTTT.

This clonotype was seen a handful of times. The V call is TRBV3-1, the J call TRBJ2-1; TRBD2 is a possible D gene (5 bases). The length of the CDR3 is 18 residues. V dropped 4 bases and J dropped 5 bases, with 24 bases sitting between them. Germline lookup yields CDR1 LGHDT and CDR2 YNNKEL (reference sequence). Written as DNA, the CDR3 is TGTGCCAGCAGCCTCGAACTACCAGGCGAGGGTAGGGACAATGAGCAGTTCTTC. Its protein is CASSLELPGEGRDNEQFF.

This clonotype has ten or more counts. Here the CDR3 DNA reads TGTGCCATCAGTCGACAGGGGGCCTACGAGCAGTACTTC. Amino acids: CAISRQGAYEQYF. The chain couples TRBV10-3 to TRBJ2-7, with 9 bases aligning to TRBD1. Trimming cost V 5 bases and J 2 bases; bases outside gene matches: 1. The CDR3 runs 13 residues. CDR1 is ENHRY and CDR2 is SYGVKD in the germline V gene.

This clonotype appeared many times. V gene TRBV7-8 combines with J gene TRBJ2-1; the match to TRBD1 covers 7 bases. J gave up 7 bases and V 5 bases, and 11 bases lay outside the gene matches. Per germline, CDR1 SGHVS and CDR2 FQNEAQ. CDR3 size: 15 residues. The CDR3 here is CASSPRDSEDNEQFF. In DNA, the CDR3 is TGTGCCAGCAGCCCCCGGGACAGCGAGGATAATGAGCAGTTCTTC.

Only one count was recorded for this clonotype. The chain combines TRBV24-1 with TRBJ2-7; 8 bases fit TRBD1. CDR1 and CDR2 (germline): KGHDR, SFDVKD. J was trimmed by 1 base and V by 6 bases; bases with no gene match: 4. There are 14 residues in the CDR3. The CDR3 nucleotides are TGTGCCACCAGTCCGGGACAGGAATCCTACGAGCAGTACTTC. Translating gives CATSPGQESYEQYF.

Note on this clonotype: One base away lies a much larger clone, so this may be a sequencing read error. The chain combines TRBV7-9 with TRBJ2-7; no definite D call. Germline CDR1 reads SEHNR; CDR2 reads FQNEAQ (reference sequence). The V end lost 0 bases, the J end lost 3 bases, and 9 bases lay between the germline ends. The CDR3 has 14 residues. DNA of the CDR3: TGTGCCAGCAGCTTAGCAATAGGAGTCTACGAGCAGTACTTC. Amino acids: CASSLAIGVYEQYF.

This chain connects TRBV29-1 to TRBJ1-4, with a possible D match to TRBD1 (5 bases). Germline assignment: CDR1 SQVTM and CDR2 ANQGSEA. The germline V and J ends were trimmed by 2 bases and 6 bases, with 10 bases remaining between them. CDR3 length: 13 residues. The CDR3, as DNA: TGCAGCGTTGAACAGGGTGTAGATGAAAAACTGTTTTTT. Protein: CSVEQGVDEKLFF.

The CDR3 DNA is TGTGCCAGCAGCTTAGGAGACCAGGGACTAGCGGGAGGGAGGGAGACCCAGTACTTC. Protein sequence: CASSLGDQGLAGGRETQYF. The chain recombines TRBV7-9 with TRBJ2-5; 16 nucleotides line up with TRBD2. This CDR3 comprises 19 residues. V dropped 1 base and J dropped 5; count of bases not matched to a gene: 10. CDR1 and CDR2 (germline): SEHNR, FQNEAQ (reference sequence).

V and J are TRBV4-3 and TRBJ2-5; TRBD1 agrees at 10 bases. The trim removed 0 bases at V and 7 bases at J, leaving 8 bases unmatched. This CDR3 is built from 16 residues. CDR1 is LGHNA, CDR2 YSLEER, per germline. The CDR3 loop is CASSQDAGQGGWTQYF. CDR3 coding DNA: TGCGCCAGCAGCCAAGACGCCGGACAGGGGGGTTGGACCCAGTACTTC.

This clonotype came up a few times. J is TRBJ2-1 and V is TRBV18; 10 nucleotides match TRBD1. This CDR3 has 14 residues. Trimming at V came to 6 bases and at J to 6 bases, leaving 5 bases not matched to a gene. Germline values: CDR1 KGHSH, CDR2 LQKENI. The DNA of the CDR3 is TGTGCCAGCTCCGGGACAGGGGCCCCCAATGAGCAGTTCTTC. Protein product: CASSGTGAPNEQFF.

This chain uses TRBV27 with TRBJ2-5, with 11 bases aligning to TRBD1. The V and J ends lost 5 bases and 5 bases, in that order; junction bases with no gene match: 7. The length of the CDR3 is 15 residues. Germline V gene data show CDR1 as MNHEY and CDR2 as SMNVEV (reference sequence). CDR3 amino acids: CASSAGTGGGETQYF. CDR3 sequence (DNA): TGTGCCAGCAGTGCCGGGACAGGGGGTGGGGAGACCCAGTACTTC.

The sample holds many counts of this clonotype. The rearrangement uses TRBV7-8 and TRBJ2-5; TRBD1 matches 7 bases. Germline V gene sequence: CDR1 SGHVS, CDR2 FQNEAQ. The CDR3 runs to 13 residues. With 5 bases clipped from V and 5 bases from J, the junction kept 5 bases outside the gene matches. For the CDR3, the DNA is TGTGCCAGCAGCACGACAGGGAAGGAGACCCAGTACTTC. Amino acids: CASSTTGKETQYF.

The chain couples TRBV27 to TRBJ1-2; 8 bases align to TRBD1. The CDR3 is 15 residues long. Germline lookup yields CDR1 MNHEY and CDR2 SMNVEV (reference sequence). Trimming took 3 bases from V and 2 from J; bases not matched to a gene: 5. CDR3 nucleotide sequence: TGTGCCAGCAGTTTCGGCAGGGGGCCCAACTATGGCTACACCTTC. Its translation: CASSFGRGPNYGYTF.

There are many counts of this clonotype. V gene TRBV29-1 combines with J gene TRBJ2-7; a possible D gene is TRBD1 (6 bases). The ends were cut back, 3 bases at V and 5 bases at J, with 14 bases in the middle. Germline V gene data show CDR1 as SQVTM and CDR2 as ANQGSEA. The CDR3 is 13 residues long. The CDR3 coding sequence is TGCAGCGTTGACGACAGGTGGTTCGACGAGCAGTACTTC. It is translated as CSVDDRWFDEQYF.

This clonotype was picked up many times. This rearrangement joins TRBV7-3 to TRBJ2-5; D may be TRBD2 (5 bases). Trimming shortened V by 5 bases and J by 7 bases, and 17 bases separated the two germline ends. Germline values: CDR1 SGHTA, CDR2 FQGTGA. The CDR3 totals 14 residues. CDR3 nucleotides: TGTGCCAGCAGCCTCTCTCCGGGGTCCGGGACCCAGTACTTC. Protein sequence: CASSLSPGSGTQYF. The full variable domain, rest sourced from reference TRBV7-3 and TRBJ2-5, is GAGVSQTPSNKVTEKGKYVELRCDPISGHTALYWYRQSLGQGPEFLIYFQGTGAADDSGLPNDRFFAVRPEGSVSTLKIQRTERGDSAVYLCASSLSPGSGTQYFGPGTRLLVL.

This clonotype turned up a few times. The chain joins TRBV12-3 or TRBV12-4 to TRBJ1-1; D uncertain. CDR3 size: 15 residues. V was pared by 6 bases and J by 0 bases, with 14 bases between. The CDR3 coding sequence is TGTGCCAGCAGCGGAGGGCCTAAAATGAACACTGAAGCTTTCTTT. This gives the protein CASSGGPKMNTEAFF.

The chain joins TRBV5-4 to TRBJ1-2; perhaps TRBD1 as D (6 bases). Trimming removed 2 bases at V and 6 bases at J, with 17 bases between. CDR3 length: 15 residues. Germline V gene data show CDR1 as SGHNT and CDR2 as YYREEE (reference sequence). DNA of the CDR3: TGTGCCAGCAGCTTTAAGTTAAGACAGGAGAATGGCTACACCTTC. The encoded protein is CASSFKLRQENGYTF.

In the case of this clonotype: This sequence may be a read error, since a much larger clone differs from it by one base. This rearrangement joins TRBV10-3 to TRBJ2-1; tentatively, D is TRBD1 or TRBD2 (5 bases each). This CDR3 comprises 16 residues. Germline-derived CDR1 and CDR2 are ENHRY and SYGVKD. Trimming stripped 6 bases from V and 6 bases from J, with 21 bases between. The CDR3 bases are TGTGCCATCAGCAATGAAGCGGCAGGGCCGGGCAATGAGCAGTTCTTC. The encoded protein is CAISNEAAGPGNEQFF.

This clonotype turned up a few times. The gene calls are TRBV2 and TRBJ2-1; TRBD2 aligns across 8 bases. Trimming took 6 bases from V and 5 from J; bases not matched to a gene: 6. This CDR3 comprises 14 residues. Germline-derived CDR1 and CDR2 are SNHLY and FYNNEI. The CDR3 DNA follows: TGTGCCAGCAGCCGCGGGACTAGTAACAATGAGCAGTTCTTC. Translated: CASSRGTSNNEQFF.

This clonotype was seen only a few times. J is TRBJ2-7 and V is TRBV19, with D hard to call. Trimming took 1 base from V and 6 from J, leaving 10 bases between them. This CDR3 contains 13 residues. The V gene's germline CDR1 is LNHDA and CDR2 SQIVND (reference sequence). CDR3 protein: CASSIAEESEQYF. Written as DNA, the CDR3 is TGTGCCAGTAGTATAGCTGAGGAAAGCGAGCAGTACTTC. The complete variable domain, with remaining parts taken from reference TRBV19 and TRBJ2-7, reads DGGITQSPKYLFRKEGQNVTLSCEQNLNHDAMYWYRQDPGQGLRLIYYSQIVNDFQKGDIAEGYSVSREKKESFPLTVTSAQKNPTAFYLCASSIAEESEQYFGPGTRLTVT.

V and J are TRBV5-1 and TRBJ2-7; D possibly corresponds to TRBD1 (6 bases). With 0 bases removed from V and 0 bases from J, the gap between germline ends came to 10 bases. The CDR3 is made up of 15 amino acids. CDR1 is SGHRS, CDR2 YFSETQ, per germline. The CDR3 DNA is TGCGCCAGCAGCTTGGGGACAGTGATCTCCTACGAGCAGTACTTC. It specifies CASSLGTVISYEQYF. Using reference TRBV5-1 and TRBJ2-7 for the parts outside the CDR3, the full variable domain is KAGVTQTPRYLIKTRGQQVTLSCSPISGHRSVSWYQQTPGQGLQFLFEYFSETQRNKGNFPGRFSGRQFSNSRSEMNVSTLELGDSALYLCASSLGTVISYEQYFGPGTRLTVT.

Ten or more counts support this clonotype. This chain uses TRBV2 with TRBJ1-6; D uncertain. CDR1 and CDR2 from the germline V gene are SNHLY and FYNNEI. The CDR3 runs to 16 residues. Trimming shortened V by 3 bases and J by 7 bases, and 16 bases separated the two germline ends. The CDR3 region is CASSDPPVIGNSPLHF. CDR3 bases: TGTGCCAGCAGTGATCCACCAGTGATAGGCAATTCACCCCTCCACTTT. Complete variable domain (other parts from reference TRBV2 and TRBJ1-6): EPEVTQTPSHQVTQMGQEVILRCVPISNHLYFYWYRQILGQKVEFLVSFYNNEISEKSEIFDDQFSVERPDGSNFTLKIRSTKLEDSAMYFCASSDPPVIGNSPLHFGNGTRLTVT.

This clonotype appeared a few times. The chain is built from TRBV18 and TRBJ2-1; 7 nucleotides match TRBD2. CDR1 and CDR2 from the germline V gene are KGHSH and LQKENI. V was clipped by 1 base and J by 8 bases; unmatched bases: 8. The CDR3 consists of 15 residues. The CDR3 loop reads CASSPRLGTIDEQFF. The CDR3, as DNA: TGTGCCAGCTCACCACGTTTAGGGACTATCGATGAGCAGTTCTTC.

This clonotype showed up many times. CDR3 in amino acids: CASSLMALSGGNTGELFF. The CDR3 DNA reads TGTGCCAGCAGCTTAATGGCCCTGAGCGGGGGGAACACCGGGGAGCTGTTTTTT. V is TRBV7-2 and J is TRBJ2-2; TRBD2 aligns across 8 bases. With 2 bases clipped from V and 1 base from J, the junction kept 9 bases outside the gene matches. There are 18 residues in the CDR3. Germline V gene sequence: CDR1 SGHTA, CDR2 FQGNSA.

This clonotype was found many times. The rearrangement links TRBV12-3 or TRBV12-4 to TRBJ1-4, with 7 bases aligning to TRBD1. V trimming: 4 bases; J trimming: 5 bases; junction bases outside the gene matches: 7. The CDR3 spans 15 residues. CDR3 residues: CASSSPGQSNEKLFF. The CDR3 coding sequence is TGTGCCAGCAGTTCACCGGGACAGTCGAATGAAAAACTGTTTTTT.

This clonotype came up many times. CDR3 sequence reads: CASSYSVGVQETQYF. DNA of the CDR3: TGTGCCAGCAGTTACTCAGTAGGGGTGCAAGAGACCCAGTACTTC. The rearrangement joins TRBV6-6 to TRBJ2-5; D is possibly TRBD1 (5 bases). The CDR3 sequence is 15 residues long. CDR1 and CDR2 (germline): MNHNY, SVGAGI (reference sequence). With 0 bases removed from V and 2 bases from J, the gap between germline ends came to 10 bases.

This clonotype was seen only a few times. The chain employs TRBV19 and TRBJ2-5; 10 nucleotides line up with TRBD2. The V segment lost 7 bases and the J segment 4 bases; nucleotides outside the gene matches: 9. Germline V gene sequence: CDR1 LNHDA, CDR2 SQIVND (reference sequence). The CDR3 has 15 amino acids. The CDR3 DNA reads TGTGCCAGTAAGGGCGGGCTAGCGGGAGTAGAGACCCAGTACTTC. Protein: CASKGGLAGVETQYF.

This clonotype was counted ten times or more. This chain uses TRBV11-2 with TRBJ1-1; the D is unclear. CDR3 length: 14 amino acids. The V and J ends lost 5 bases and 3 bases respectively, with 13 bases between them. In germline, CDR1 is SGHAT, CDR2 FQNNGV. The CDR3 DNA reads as TGTGCCAGCAGCCGCTATGGGGTAGACACTGAAGCTTTCTTT. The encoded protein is CASSRYGVDTEAFF.

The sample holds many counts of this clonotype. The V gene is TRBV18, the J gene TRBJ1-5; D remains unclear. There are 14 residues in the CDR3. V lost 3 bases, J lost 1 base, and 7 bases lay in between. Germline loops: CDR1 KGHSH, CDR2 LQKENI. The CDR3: CASSPLESNQPQHF. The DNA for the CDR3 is TGTGCCAGCTCACCGTTAGAAAGCAATCAGCCCCAGCATTTT.